This TCR beta chain was found in a study of cytomegalovirus exposure and HLA in healthy donors. On the study more broadly: From about 180 million T cells, an earlier analysis saw 110 million or so unique TCR beta sequences. The study's findings and limits: As a later analysis revealed, most CMV-associated TCR beta chains appeared HLA-restricted. Analysis performed later found around 15,000 TCR beta sequences associated with HLA alleles at 0.05 false discovery rate. Some highly shared sequence variants likely arose as a pipeline artifact.

This PCR relied on a set of 60 Vbeta primers and 13 Jbeta primers. TCRdb's copy holds only in-frame clones and misses some; the assay was immunoSEQ multiplex PCR. The sample shows 100,000 to 150,000 clones, roughly 85% of them seen only once. A remark on this clone: Antigen: not known.

CDR1 is LGHNA and CDR2 is YNFKEQ in the germline V gene. Trimming at V came to 0 bases and at J to 6 bases, leaving 1 base not matched to a gene. This CDR3 is built from 15 residues. The clonotype comes from a young man in good health and CMV-seropositive. Sequencing was carried out using PBMCs. The V call is TRBV4-2, the J call TRBJ2-7; 14 bases map to TRBD2. This CDR3 reads CASSQEGLAGGEQYF. The CDR3, as DNA: TGTGCCAGCAGCCAAGAAGGACTAGCGGGGGGCGAGCAGTACTTC.